Each of the 15 T cell receptor beta chains below was sequenced from the same sample in a study of cytomegalovirus exposure and HLA in healthy donors. The study ran its PCR with 60 Vbeta and 13 Jbeta primers. Profiled with immunoSEQ multiplex PCR; TCRdb holds only in-frame clones, not every one. This table holds approximately 100,000 clones, around 80% found once. The sample consisted of PBMCs. The source of these receptors is a female donor in good health and CMV-seronegative.

This clone was seen just once. V gene TRBV5-4 combines with J gene TRBJ2-5; TRBD2 aligns across 9 bases. The CDR3 extends over 14 amino acids. CDR1 and CDR2 (germline): SGHNT, YYREEE (reference sequence). The V segment lost 4 bases and the J segment 5 bases; nucleotides outside the gene matches: 6. The CDR3 nucleotides are TGTGCCAGCAGCGTTACTAGCGGGTACGAGACCCAGTACTTC. This translates into CASSVTSGYETQYF.

This chain links TRBV28 with TRBJ2-7; D remains ambiguous. Trimming left V 4 bases short and J 1 base short, with 2 bases between. This CDR3 is built from 11 residues. Germline V gives CDR1 MDHEN, CDR2 SYDVKM. The CDR3 sequence: CASSSSYEQYF. Written as DNA, the CDR3 is TGTGCCAGCAGTTCTTCCTACGAGCAGTACTTC.

This sequence joins TRBV5-8 and TRBJ1-1; no clear D. V was cut by 1 base and J by 7 bases, with 8 bases left in between. This CDR3 has 12 residues. The germline V gene encodes CDR1 SGHTS and CDR2 YDEGEE. This chain's CDR3 is CASSLTSGEAFF. The CDR3 nucleotides are TGTGCCAGCAGCTTGACATCGGGTGAAGCTTTCTTT.

This chain connects TRBV29-1 to TRBJ2-7, with 7 positions matching TRBD1. V gave up 0 bases and J gave up 2 bases; unmatched junction bases: 7. The CDR3 is 15 amino acids. Germline V lookup: CDR1 SQVTM, CDR2 ANQGSEA. Written as DNA, the CDR3 is TGCAGCGTTGAAGAGGGCAGGGGGAACCCCTACGAGCAGTACTTC. Translating it yields CSVEEGRGNPYEQYF.

CDR3 in DNA: TGTGCCAGCAGCTTGAAACCCGCGGGGTCCGGGGAGCTGTTTTTT. It yields the protein CASSLKPAGSGELFF. The chain is built from TRBV7-9 and TRBJ2-2; possible D gene TRBD2, 6 bases. Germline CDR1 is SEHNR and CDR2 is FQNEAQ (reference sequence). V was pared by 3 bases and J by 6 bases, with 14 bases between. There are 15 residues in the CDR3.

This clone was seen a single time. The chain couples TRBV10-2 to TRBJ2-2, with 7 bases lining up with TRBD1. Germline CDR1 is WSHSY and CDR2 is SAAADI. J lost 2 bases, V lost 6 bases, and 9 bases had no gene match. This CDR3 has 16 amino acids. The CDR3: CASRTRTGGNTGELFF. CDR3 in DNA: TGCGCCAGCAGGACCCGGACAGGCGGAAACACCGGGGAGCTGTTTTTT.

This chain joins TRBV29-1 and TRBJ2-7, with a weak D call TRBD1 (6 bases). Germline V gene sequence: CDR1 SQVTM, CDR2 ANQGSEA. The CDR3 is made up of 12 amino acids. V dropped 2 bases and J dropped 2 bases, with 7 bases sitting between them. The DNA of the CDR3 is TGCAGCGTTGAAAAGGGGGCCTACGAGCAGTACTTC. Translated, it gives CSVEKGAYEQYF.

The CDR3 sequence: CASSYMGSSGFEQYF. The CDR3 DNA sequence: TGTGCCAGCAGTTACATGGGTTCATCGGGATTCGAGCAGTACTTC. The rearrangement links TRBV6-5 to TRBJ2-7; a possible D gene is TRBD2 (5 bases). The CDR3 covers 15 residues. The germline gives CDR1 MNHEY, CDR2 SVGAGI. V was clipped by 2 bases and J by 6 bases, with 17 bases between them.

This clone was picked up one time. This CDR3 is CSVDLAGTGGNIQYF. The CDR3 region has the DNA TGCAGCGTTGATCTCGCCGGGACAGGGGGAAACATTCAGTACTTC. V gene TRBV29-1 combines with J gene TRBJ2-4; 11 bases are shared with TRBD1. J gave up 6 bases and V 3 bases, and 7 bases lay outside the gene matches. The V gene's germline CDR1 is SQVTM and CDR2 ANQGSEA. This CDR3 is 15 amino acids long.

The rearrangement joins TRBV6-1 to TRBJ1-1, with no clear D. The CDR3 covers 10 residues. V was shortened by 5 bases and J by 8 bases, with 6 bases between the two germline ends. Germline CDR1 MNHNS, CDR2 SASEGT. CDR3 nucleotide sequence: TGTGCCAGCAGTCACTCGGAAGCTTTCTTT. The encoded protein is CASSHSEAFF.

V gene TRBV10-3 combines with J gene TRBJ2-7, with D maybe TRBD1 (6 bases). Germline CDR1 and CDR2: ENHRY and SYGVKD. V gave up 2 bases and J gave up 6 bases, with 20 bases separating them. This CDR3 has 16 residues. CDR3 nucleotide sequence: TGTGCCATCAGTGAGGGCGTAAGAGGGGGTAGGGTCGAGCAGTACTTC. Translating gives CAISEGVRGGRVEQYF.

The chain carries TRBV7-9 and TRBJ2-1, with 11 bases matching TRBD2. V trimming: 1 base; J trimming: 9 bases; junction bases outside the gene matches: 8. The CDR3 length is 16 residues. Per the germline V gene, CDR1 is SEHNR and CDR2 is FQNEAQ (reference sequence). CDR3 loop: CASSLVSASGRSEQFF. DNA of the CDR3: TGTGCCAGCAGCTTAGTTTCGGCTAGCGGGAGGAGTGAGCAGTTCTTC.

This chain joins TRBV5-1 and TRBJ1-6; 8 bases match TRBD1. Germline loops: CDR1 SGHRS, CDR2 YFSETQ. The CDR3 covers 16 residues. V dropped 0 bases and J dropped 5; count of bases not matched to a gene: 4. The CDR3 DNA sequence: TGCGCCAGCAGCTTGGCAGGGGGCACGGATAATTCACCCCTCCACTTT. It is translated as CASSLAGGTDNSPLHF.

The V call is TRBV9, the J call TRBJ1-2; 8 nucleotides line up with TRBD1. This CDR3 comprises 14 residues. Germline V gene lookup returns CDR1 SGDLS and CDR2 YYNGEE. The junction had 5 bases not matched to a gene; V was cut back by 3 bases and J by 4 bases. The CDR3 loop reads CASSGDRGFYGYTF. CDR3 DNA: TGTGCCAGCAGCGGCGACAGGGGCTTCTATGGCTACACCTTC.

About this clone itself: The junction departs from the called germline gene at one end, perhaps through a read error. V gene TRBV7-9 combines with J gene TRBJ2-1, with D perhaps TRBD2 (5 bases). The CDR3 runs 11 residues. CDR1 SEHNR and CDR2 FQNEAQ come from the germline V gene (reference sequence). The CDR3 DNA follows: TGTTCCAGCAGCTTTCGGGGTGAGCAGTTCTTC. Translating gives CSSSFRGEQFF. Full variable domain (missing parts from reference TRBV7-9 and TRBJ2-1): DTGVSQNPRHKITKRGQNVTFRCDPISEHNRLYWYRQTLGQGPEFLTYFQNEAQLEKSRLLSDRFSAERPKGSFSTLEIQRTEQGDSAMYLCSSSFRGEQFFGPGTRLTVL.